The 24 T cell receptor beta chains below come from one sample, sequenced in a study of blood T cell repertoires in COVID-19. Assay used: immunoSEQ multiplex PCR; TCRdb lists only in-frame clones, some missing. The sample has under 85,000 clones, around 80% seen once; the top ten hold 20% to 25%. The sample was peripheral blood. Receptor source: a human donor in a cohort sampled during active COVID-19.

The genes are TRBV19 and TRBJ2-5; possibly TRBD2 for D (7 bases). Germline CDR1 is LNHDA and CDR2 is SQIVND (reference sequence). The V gene lost 2 bases and the J gene lost 5 bases, with 15 bases spanning the gap. This CDR3 spans 15 amino acids. The CDR3 is CASSIIWGGPETQYF. The CDR3 region has the DNA TGTGCCAGTAGTATAATTTGGGGGGGCCCCGAGACCCAGTACTTC.

The chain has TRBV4-1 and TRBJ1-5, with D perhaps TRBD1 (5 bases). Germline-derived CDR1 and CDR2 are MGHRA and YSYEKL. The V and J ends lost 0 bases and 2 bases respectively, with 8 bases between them. CDR3 length: 15 residues. CDR3 nucleotides: TGCGCCAGCAGCCAAGAGGGGGGGGGCAATCAGCCCCAGCATTTT. It specifies CASSQEGGGNQPQHF.

The CDR3 DNA is TGTGCCAGCAGTTTAAGCAGGAATCAGCCCCAGCATTTT. It encodes CASSLSRNQPQHF. V gene TRBV27 combines with J gene TRBJ1-5; D gene uncertain. The V end lost 2 bases, the J end lost 4 bases, and 6 bases lay between the germline ends. The CDR3 sequence is 13 residues long. Germline V gene lookup returns CDR1 MNHEY and CDR2 SMNVEV (reference sequence).

The chain joins TRBV24-1 to TRBJ1-2; 8 nucleotides align to TRBD1. The germline V gene has CDR1 KGHDR and CDR2 SFDVKD. There are 16 residues in the CDR3. Trimming removed 2 bases from V and 4 bases from J; junction bases left unmatched: 8. The CDR3 DNA reads as TGTGCCACCAGTGATTCCGGGACAGGACTGGGCTATGGCTACACCTTC. Its protein product is CATSDSGTGLGYGYTF.

This rearrangement joins TRBV29-1 to TRBJ2-7, with D uncertain. The CDR3 length is 13 residues. Trimming cost V 2 bases and J 0 bases, with 8 bases left between them. Germline V gives CDR1 SQVTM, CDR2 ANQGSEA. The CDR3 sequence is CSVERSGSYEQYF. For the CDR3, the DNA is TGCAGCGTTGAAAGGTCGGGCTCCTACGAGCAGTACTTC.

The rearrangement uses TRBV28 and TRBJ2-5; 9 bases are shared with TRBD2. Germline V gene sequence: CDR1 MDHEN, CDR2 SYDVKM. This CDR3 has 14 residues. The CDR3 loop reads CAERAGGPQETQYF. CDR3 coding DNA: TGTGCTGAGCGAGCGGGGGGTCCCCAAGAGACCCAGTACTTC.

CDR3: CASGPRTGDPSGNTIYF. CDR3 DNA sequence: TGTGCTAGTGGTCCCCGGACAGGGGACCCCTCTGGAAACACCATATATTTT. The gene calls are TRBV12-5 and TRBJ1-3; TRBD1 matches 9 bases. The CDR3 loop spans 17 amino acids. The germline V gene has CDR1 LGHNT and CDR2 FRNRAP. The ends lost 5 bases at V and 0 bases at J; junction bases unmatched: 8.

The CDR3 DNA is TGTGCCAGCAGTTTTCTCGGGACTAGCGGGGGGGCTGGTGAGACCCAGTACTTC. This translates into CASSFLGTSGGAGETQYF. V is TRBV5-6 and J is TRBJ2-5, with 16 bases aligning to TRBD2. V shed 5 bases and J 5 bases; nucleotides not matched to a gene: 12. This CDR3 comprises 18 residues. Looked up from germline, CDR1 is SGHDT and CDR2 is YYEEEE.

The gene calls are TRBV19 and TRBJ1-5; the D gene is possibly TRBD1 (5 bases). V dropped 5 bases and J dropped 1 base, with 15 bases sitting between them. Germline CDR1 is LNHDA and CDR2 is SQIVND (reference sequence). CDR3 size: 16 residues. This CDR3 reads CASSPPYGGSNQPQHF. The CDR3 nucleotides are TGTGCCAGTAGTCCACCTTACGGGGGGAGCAATCAGCCCCAGCATTTT. Complete variable domain (other parts from reference TRBV19 and TRBJ1-5): DGGITQSPKYLFRKEGQNVTLSCEQNLNHDAMYWYRQDPGQGLRLIYYSQIVNDFQKGDIAEGYSVSREKKESFPLTVTSAQKNPTAFYLCASSPPYGGSNQPQHFGDGTRLSIL.

The chain uses TRBV18 and TRBJ2-5; no reliable D call. V was clipped by 4 bases and J by 3 bases, with 9 bases between them. Germline V gene data show CDR1 as KGHSH and CDR2 as LQKENI. This CDR3 contains 13 residues. CDR3 protein: CASSQNSEETQYF. CDR3 DNA: TGTGCCAGCTCACAGAACTCGGAAGAGACCCAGTACTTC.

V is TRBV15 and J is TRBJ2-5, with TRBD1 as a possible D gene (8 bases). Trimming took off 5 bases at V and 1 base at J, with 17 bases between the two ends. Looked up from germline, CDR1 is LNHNV and CDR2 is YYDKDF (reference sequence). The CDR3 covers 16 residues. The CDR3 sequence is CATSPHRGGSQETQYF. CDR3 nucleotides: TGTGCCACCAGCCCACACAGGGGGGGATCCCAAGAGACCCAGTACTTC.

The chain combines TRBV6-5 with TRBJ2-7; D not certain. Trimming removed 8 bases at V and 3 bases at J, with 11 bases between. Germline V gives CDR1 MNHEY, CDR2 SVGAGI. The CDR3 has 12 amino acids. CDR3 in amino acids: CASRVQFYEQYF. In DNA, the CDR3 is TGTGCCAGCCGAGTTCAATTCTACGAGCAGTACTTC.

This clone showed up just a few times. The chain joins TRBV9 to TRBJ1-1; D uncertain. Trimming stripped 4 bases from V and 10 bases from J, with 23 bases between. Germline V gene sequence: CDR1 SGDLS, CDR2 YYNGEE. The CDR3 loop spans 15 amino acids. The CDR3 bases are TGTGCCAGCAGCCCTACCGTATCCGGGGTACTCGGAGCTTTCTTT. It specifies CASSPTVSGVLGAFF.

This clone was seen only once. V is TRBV12-3 or TRBV12-4 and J is TRBJ2-4; tentative D call: TRBD1 (6 bases). V lost 6 bases and J 14 bases, leaving 17 bases between the germline ends. There are 12 residues in the CDR3. CDR3 in DNA: TGTGCCAGCAGCCGAGGGGGACAAGTGAAGTACTTC. Translation gives CASSRGGQVKYF.

V gene TRBV28 combines with J gene TRBJ1-5; D is undetermined. The germline V gene has CDR1 MDHEN and CDR2 SYDVKM. V gave up 5 bases and J gave up 0 bases, with 20 bases separating them. CDR3 length equals 18 residues. CDR3 coding DNA: TGTGCCAGCAGTCTATTGACCGCGATCGGGAATAGCAATCAGCCCCAGCATTTT. This codes for CASSLLTAIGNSNQPQHF.

The chain employs TRBV29-1 and TRBJ2-7; 9 nucleotides match TRBD1. From germline, CDR1 is SQVTM and CDR2 ANQGSEA. The length of the CDR3 is 12 residues. J gave up 7 bases and V 4 bases, and 5 bases lay outside the gene matches. CDR3 sequence: CSVGTGDGEQYF. DNA of the CDR3: TGCAGCGTTGGGACAGGGGATGGGGAGCAGTACTTC.

The chain employs TRBV7-9 and TRBJ2-2, with TRBD2 identical over 9 bases. This CDR3 is built from 17 residues. Germline CDR1 reads SEHNR; CDR2 reads FQNEAQ (reference sequence). V was clipped by 4 bases and J by 1 base; unmatched bases: 7. The CDR3 DNA reads TGTGCCAGCAGCTCTCGTAGCGGGGGAGTGAACACCGGGGAGCTGTTTTTT. This encodes CASSSRSGGVNTGELFF.

The rearrangement uses TRBV11-2 and TRBJ2-1; unclear D gene. Germline CDR1 SGHAT, CDR2 FQNNGV. V was pared by 1 base and J by 3 bases, with 7 bases between. CDR3 length equals 14 residues. The CDR3 nucleotides are TGTGCCAGCAGCTTAGGGTCCAGCTACAATGAGCAGTTCTTC. Amino acids: CASSLGSSYNEQFF.

The chain combines TRBV28 with TRBJ1-1; D ambiguous. The germline V gene encodes CDR1 MDHEN and CDR2 SYDVKM. Trimming left V 6 bases short and J 7 bases short, with 12 bases between. The CDR3 is 12 residues long. This CDR3 is CASRLTVHEAFF. The CDR3 DNA reads TGTGCCAGCAGACTCACGGTTCATGAAGCTTTCTTT.

The gene calls are TRBV2 and TRBJ1-1; D is undetermined. The CDR3 has 12 amino acids. Between the trimmed V and J ends, which lost 0 bases and 11 bases, there was a span of 10 bases. Germline V gene data show CDR1 as SNHLY and CDR2 as FYNNEI. The CDR3 is CASSEARQLAFF. CDR3 DNA: TGTGCCAGCAGTGAAGCGCGGCAGCTCGCTTTCTTT.

The chain joins TRBV5-1 to TRBJ1-2; 7 bases map to TRBD1. The V and J ends lost 4 bases and 0 bases, in that order; junction bases with no gene match: 3. The germline CDR1 and CDR2 sequences are SGHRS and YFSETQ. The CDR3 has 14 amino acids. The DNA of the CDR3 is TGCGCCAGCAGCAGGACAGGAGCTAACTATGGCTACACCTTC. Protein: CASSRTGANYGYTF. The full variable domain, in which reference TRBV5-1 and TRBJ1-2 provide the parts outside the CDR3, is KAGVTQTPRYLIKTRGQQVTLSCSPISGHRSVSWYQQTPGQGLQFLFEYFSETQRNKGNFPGRFSGRQFSNSRSEMNVSTLELGDSALYLCASSRTGANYGYTFGSGTRLTVV.

This clone has just a few counts. The chain combines TRBV29-1 with TRBJ2-1; D remains ambiguous. Germline CDR1 and CDR2: SQVTM and ANQGSEA. Trimming shortened V by 0 bases and J by 5 bases, and 8 bases separated the two germline ends. CDR3 length: 13 residues. The CDR3 DNA reads as TGCAGCGTTGAAGATTGGCGGAACAATGAGCAGTTCTTC. Translated: CSVEDWRNNEQFF.

The chain recombines TRBV14 with TRBJ2-7, with 8 bases matching TRBD1. Germline V gene data show CDR1 as SGHDN and CDR2 as FVKESK. This CDR3 is 14 amino acids long. V was pared by 4 bases and J by 3 bases, with 5 bases of the junction left unmatched. CDR3 sequence: CASSLRTGHYEQYF. The DNA of the CDR3 is TGTGCCAGCAGCCTACGGACAGGGCACTACGAGCAGTACTTC.

The rearrangement uses TRBV9 and TRBJ1-6, with TRBD1 as a possible D gene (5 bases). The CDR3 has 15 residues. Looked up from germline, CDR1 is SGDLS and CDR2 is YYNGEE. V was shortened by 1 base and J by 8 bases, with 13 bases between the two germline ends. CDR3 residues: CASSVNPRADSPLHF. CDR3 nucleotides: TGTGCCAGCAGCGTAAACCCCAGGGCTGATTCACCCCTCCACTTT.